A single sample gave rise to the 9 T cell receptor beta chains below, sequenced in a study of T-cell memory formation after mild COVID-19 (dated by TCRdb to the early 2020s). The library was built by means of 5' RACE. The reads were generated on an Illumina NovaSeq 6000. TCRdb reworked the public reads: Q25 trimming with fastp, MiXCR clone assembly, productive beta chains retained. Every CDR3 protein is listed once, alongside the most common genes and DNA of its rows. The sample table holds 350,000 to 400,000 distinct CDR3 sequences, of which around 20% were seen once. Approximately 12% of the sample is taken by the ten largest. The specimen sequenced was PBMCs or a T cell subset sorted from them (not recorded which). The receptors derive from an adult woman who had mild COVID-19 (a few samples of this study predate the infection). The sample titles of this study are shuffled in the database, so cell type and time point are left out; the donor was told from shared clones.

CDR3 sequence reads: CASSFGRGLGYGYTF. The CDR3 nucleotides are TGTGCCAGCAGTTTTGGGAGGGGATTGGGCTATGGCTACACCTTC. The V and J genes are TRBV28 and TRBJ1-2; D perhaps matches TRBD1 (5 bases). The V and J ends lost 3 bases and 4 bases respectively, with 15 bases between them. This CDR3 has 15 amino acids. Germline CDR1 reads MDHEN; CDR2 reads SYDVKM.

This clonotype was seen only a few times. The chain is built from TRBV6-2 or TRBV6-3 and TRBJ2-7; D perhaps matches TRBD2 (5 bases). V dropped 7 bases and J dropped 2 bases, with 12 bases sitting between them. The V gene's germline CDR1 is MNHEY and CDR2 SVGEGT. This CDR3 is built from 13 residues. The CDR3 is CASTPDGTYEQYF. The CDR3, as DNA: TGTGCCAGCACCCCGGACGGGACCTACGAGCAGTACTTC.

This clonotype has just a few counts. The rearrangement joins TRBV24-1 to TRBJ2-1; no reliable D call. Trimming took off 3 bases at V and 8 bases at J, with 4 bases between the two ends. The CDR3 spans 11 residues. Per the germline V gene, CDR1 is KGHDR and CDR2 is SFDVKD. The CDR3 loop reads CATSDGDEQFF. The CDR3 DNA reads TGTGCCACCAGTGATGGGGATGAGCAGTTCTTC.

The chain links TRBV3-1 to TRBJ1-1; TRBD1 is a possible D gene (5 bases). This CDR3 is built from 17 residues. Per germline, CDR1 LGHDT and CDR2 YNNKEL (reference sequence). Trimming took off 0 bases at V and 4 bases at J, with 18 bases between the two ends. CDR3 in amino acids: CASSQDLLQGDGTEAFF. The CDR3 DNA sequence: TGTGCCAGCAGCCAAGATCTTCTCCAGGGAGATGGCACTGAAGCTTTCTTT.

This clonotype appeared a few times. The chain joins TRBV6-5 to TRBJ1-1; a weak D match, TRBD1 (6 bases). The V gene lost 5 bases and the J gene lost 8 bases, with 18 bases spanning the gap. This CDR3 spans 14 amino acids. The germline CDR1 and CDR2 sequences are MNHEY and SVGAGI. In DNA, the CDR3 is TGTGCCAGCAGTGCTTACACAACAGGGAAGGAAGCTTTCTTT. It codes for CASSAYTTGKEAFF.

This clonotype was detected a few times. The CDR3 nucleotides are TGTGCCAGCATCTCCCGACGGGGGCCAATAGATGGCTACACCTTC. This gives the protein CASISRRGPIDGYTF. The chain recombines TRBV2 with TRBJ1-2; D is possibly TRBD1 (6 bases). Trimming removed 7 bases from V and 6 bases from J, with 21 bases in between. The CDR3 is 15 residues long. From germline, CDR1 is SNHLY and CDR2 FYNNEI.

The rearrangement uses TRBV9 and TRBJ2-5, with a tentative D call TRBD1 (6 bases). From germline, CDR1 is SGDLS and CDR2 YYNGEE. V lost 3 bases and J lost 1, with 13 bases in between. The CDR3 length is 15 residues. CDR3 sequence reads: CASSALTGPQETQYF. The CDR3 DNA follows: TGTGCCAGCAGCGCCCTAACAGGGCCCCAAGAGACCCAGTACTTC.

The chain is built from TRBV5-8 and TRBJ2-3; unclear D gene. The CDR3 runs 16 residues. Trimming stripped 0 bases from V and 1 base from J, with 12 bases between. Germline CDR1 and CDR2: SGHTS and YDEGEE. In DNA, the CDR3 is TGTGCCAGCAGCTTGGTACCCTCTTACGGCACAGATACGCAGTATTTT. This encodes CASSLVPSYGTDTQYF.

A few counts support this clonotype. V is TRBV12-3 or TRBV12-4 and J is TRBJ1-1; the D is unclear. V dropped 1 base and J dropped 7 bases, with 4 bases sitting between them. The CDR3 has 11 amino acids. CDR3 residues: CASSLGDEAFF. For the CDR3, the DNA is TGTGCCAGCAGTTTAGGGGATGAAGCTTTCTTT.